Listed below are T cell receptor beta chains from one sample, sequenced in a study of CD8 T cells in ankylosing spondylitis. One entry per CDR3 protein, called by TCRdb with MiXCR from the 5' RACE reads. The sample carries approximately 290,000 distinct CDR3 sequences, more than 20% recorded once. The sequencing sample was made of blood, either unsorted or a sorted T cell fraction (not recorded which). The receptors shown here come from a female donor with ankylosing spondylitis or in good health (not recorded which). Both conserved end residues are part of each CDR3. The D gene is left open where the match is weak. Where a row states a size, it is once, few, many or the class of an expanded clone; other rows omit it.

j_call,d_call,clone_size,v_call,cdr3_aa,cdr3_nt
TRBJ1-1,TRBD1,few,TRBV12-3/TRBV12-4,CASSQRQGNTEAFF,TGTGCCAGCAGTCAACGACAGGGCAACACTGAAGCTTTCTTT
TRBJ2-5,TRBD2,few,TRBV20-1,CSANPGGMKETQYF,TGCAGTGCCAACCCGGGAGGGATGAAAGAGACCCAGTACTTC
TRBJ2-5,TRBD2,-,TRBV6-5,CASSYRGGSSGVQETQYF,TGTGCCAGCAGTTACCGCGGGGGGTCCTCGGGGGTACAAGAGACCCAGTACTTC
TRBJ2-7,-,few,TRBV4-3,CASSQDASTASSYEQYF,TGCGCCAGCAGCCAAGATGCCTCGACTGCTAGCTCCTACGAGCAGTACTTC
TRBJ2-2,TRBD2,-,TRBV3-1,CASTQDASGIGRELFF,TGTGCCAGCACCCAAGACGCTAGCGGGATCGGCCGGGAGCTGTTTTTT
TRBJ2-1,TRBD2,few,TRBV12-3/TRBV12-4,CASSLGSGSKQFF,TGTGCCAGCAGTTTAGGTAGCGGGAGTAAGCAGTTCTTC
TRBJ2-1,-,many,TRBV24-1,CATNTAGAEQFF,TGTGCCACCAATACAGCCGGGGCTGAGCAGTTCTTC
TRBJ1-1,TRBD1,many,TRBV5-6,CASSLGDRDFMNTEAFF,TGTGCCAGCAGCTTGGGCGACAGGGATTTTATGAACACTGAAGCTTTCTTT
TRBJ2-2,TRBD1,-,TRBV7-3,CASSLQGAYGELFF,TGTGCCAGCAGCTTACAGGGGGCTTATGGGGAGCTGTTTTTT
TRBJ2-5,-,-,TRBV7-3,CASSPDWGETQYF,TGTGCCAGCAGCCCGGATTGGGGGGAGACCCAGTACTTC
TRBJ1-5,-,many,TRBV29-1,CSAAAERSQPQHF,TGCAGCGCGGCGGCCGAGAGGAGTCAGCCCCAGCATTTT
TRBJ2-7,TRBD1,few,TRBV5-5,CASTGTVSSYEQYF,TGTGCCAGCACCGGGACAGTAAGCTCCTACGAGCAGTACTTC
TRBJ2-3,-,-,TRBV7-7,CASSLDLVDTQYF,TGTGCCAGCAGCTTAGACCTAGTGGATACGCAGTATTTT
TRBJ1-1,-,many,TRBV7-2,CASSFLGRGNTEAFF,TGTGCCAGCAGCTTTTTAGGCAGGGGAAATACTGAAGCTTTCTTT
TRBJ2-1,-,few,TRBV29-1,CSVAVSASYNEQFF,TGCAGCGTTGCTGTTTCTGCCTCCTACAATGAGCAGTTCTTC
TRBJ2-3,TRBD1,many,TRBV20-1,CSAGTGGTDTQYF,TGCAGTGCTGGGACAGGGGGCACAGATACGCAGTATTTT
TRBJ2-2,TRBD1,-,TRBV25-1,CASSESTGDVTGELFF,TGTGCCAGCAGTGAAAGCACAGGGGATGTTACCGGGGAGCTGTTTTTT
TRBJ2-2,TRBD2,few,TRBV5-6,CASSFVPGGVPGELFF,TGTGCCAGCAGCTTCGTCCCGGGAGGGGTCCCCGGGGAGCTGTTTTTT
TRBJ1-6,TRBD1,many,TRBV20-1,CSAIGTAPLHF,TGCAGTGCTATTGGGACAGCACCCCTCCACTTT
TRBJ2-3,TRBD1,many,TRBV20-1,CSAKGATQYF,TGCAGTGCCAAGGGGGCTACGCAGTATTTT
TRBJ2-6,-,few,TRBV12-3/TRBV12-4,CASSRETGTGAGANVLTF,TGTGCCAGCAGCCGAGAGACAGGGACGGGAGCTGGGGCCAACGTCCTGACTTTC
TRBJ1-4,TRBD1,many,TRBV29-1,CSVNRGVGEKLFF,TGCAGCGTTAACAGGGGAGTAGGCGAAAAACTGTTTTTT
TRBJ1-5,-,-,TRBV19,CASSIQVGAGQPQHF,TGTGCCAGTAGTATTCAGGTTGGGGCGGGTCAGCCCCAGCATTTT
TRBJ2-2,-,-,TRBV6-5,CASSYSSAAANTGELFF,TGTGCCAGCAGTTACTCGTCGGCTGCGGCGAACACCGGGGAGCTGTTTTTT
TRBJ2-5,TRBD2,once,TRBV20-1,CSARPGLRQETQYF,TGCAGTGCTAGACCGGGACTACGACAAGAGACCCAGTACTTC
TRBJ2-3,TRBD1,few,TRBV5-5,CASSTDRGGVTDTQYF,TGTGCCAGCAGCACGGACAGGGGAGGGGTCACAGATACGCAGTATTTT
TRBJ2-7,-,-,TRBV6-2/TRBV6-3,CASSYGRRYEQYF,TGTGCCAGCAGTTACGGCAGGCGGTACGAGCAGTACTTC
TRBJ2-7,TRBD2,many,TRBV20-1,CSARERLAGEQYF,TGCAGTGCTAGGGAGCGACTAGCGGGGGAGCAGTACTTC
TRBJ1-1,-,-,TRBV7-9,CASTPVGGNTEAFF,TGTGCCAGCACCCCTGTGGGGGGGAACACTGAAGCTTTCTTT
TRBJ2-1,-,few,TRBV6-5,CASSYYRREWKNEQFF,TGTGCCAGCAGTTACTATAGGCGGGAATGGAAGAATGAGCAGTTCTTC
TRBJ1-1,TRBD1,-,TRBV5-4,CASSGRQGFVAFF,TGTGCCAGCAGCGGTAGACAGGGCTTTGTTGCTTTCTTT
TRBJ2-7,-,few,TRBV3-1,CASSPPPSHEQYF,TGTGCCAGCAGCCCCCCACCGAGTCACGAGCAGTACTTC
TRBJ2-4,-,-,TRBV28,CASSLHPNIQYF,TGTGCCAGCAGTTTACACCCAAACATTCAGTACTTC
TRBJ2-1,TRBD2,few,TRBV11-1,CASSSRRGGLYNEQFF,TGTGCCAGCAGCTCTCGTCGGGGGGGCCTTTACAATGAGCAGTTCTTC
TRBJ1-1,TRBD1,-,TRBV7-6,CASSLRQGLNTEAFF,TGTGCCAGCAGCCTCCGACAGGGGTTGAACACTGAAGCTTTCTTT
TRBJ2-5,TRBD1,many,TRBV20-1,CSAKQWTGQETQYF,TGCAGTGCCAAACAGTGGACAGGACAAGAGACCCAGTACTTC